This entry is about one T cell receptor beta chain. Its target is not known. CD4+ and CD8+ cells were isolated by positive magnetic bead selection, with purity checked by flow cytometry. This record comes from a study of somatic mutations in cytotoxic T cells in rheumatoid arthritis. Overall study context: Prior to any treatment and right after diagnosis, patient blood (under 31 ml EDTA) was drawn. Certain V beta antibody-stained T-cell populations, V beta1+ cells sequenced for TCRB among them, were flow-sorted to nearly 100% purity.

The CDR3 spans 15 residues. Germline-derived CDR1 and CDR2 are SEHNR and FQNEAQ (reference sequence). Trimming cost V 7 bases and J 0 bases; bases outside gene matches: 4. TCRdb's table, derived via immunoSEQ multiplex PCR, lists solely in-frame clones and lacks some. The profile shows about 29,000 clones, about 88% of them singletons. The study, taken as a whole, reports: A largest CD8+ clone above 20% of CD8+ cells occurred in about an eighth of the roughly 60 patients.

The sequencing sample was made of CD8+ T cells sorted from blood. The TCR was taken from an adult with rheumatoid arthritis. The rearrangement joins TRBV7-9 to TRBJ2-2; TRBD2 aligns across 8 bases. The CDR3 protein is CASTPSGPNTGELFF. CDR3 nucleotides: TGTGCCAGCACCCCTAGCGGGCCGAACACCGGGGAGCTGTTTTTT.